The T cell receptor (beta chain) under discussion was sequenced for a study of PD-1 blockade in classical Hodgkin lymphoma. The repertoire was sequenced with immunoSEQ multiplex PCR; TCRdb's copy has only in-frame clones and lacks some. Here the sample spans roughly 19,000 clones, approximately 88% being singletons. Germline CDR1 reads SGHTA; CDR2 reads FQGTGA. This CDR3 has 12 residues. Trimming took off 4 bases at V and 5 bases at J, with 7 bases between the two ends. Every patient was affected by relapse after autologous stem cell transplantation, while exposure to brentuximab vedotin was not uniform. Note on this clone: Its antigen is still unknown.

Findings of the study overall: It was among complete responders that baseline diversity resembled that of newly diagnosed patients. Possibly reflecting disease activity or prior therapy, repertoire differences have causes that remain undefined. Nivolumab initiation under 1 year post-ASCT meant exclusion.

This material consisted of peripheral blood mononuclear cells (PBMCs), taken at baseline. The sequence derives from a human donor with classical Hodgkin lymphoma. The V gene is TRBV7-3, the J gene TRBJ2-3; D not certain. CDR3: CASSSPGDTQYF. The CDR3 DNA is TGTGCCAGCAGCTCCCCAGGAGATACGCAGTATTTT.